Each of the 20 T cell receptor beta chains below was sequenced from the same sample in a study of T cell responses to AZD1222 COVID-19 vaccine. The repertoire was sequenced with immunoSEQ multiplex PCR; TCRdb's copy has only in-frame clones and lacks some. Counted here are 150,000 to 200,000 clones, around nine tenths occurring once; the ten biggest clones make up approximately 1.5%. The material was peripheral blood, obtained on day 0 of AZD1222 vaccination. The source is an adult in good health.

The chain recombines TRBV7-2 with TRBJ1-2; D unresolved. V shed 10 bases and J shed 1 base, with 16 bases lying between them. CDR1 is SGHTA and CDR2 is FQGNSA in the germline V gene. This CDR3 contains 14 residues. The CDR3 spells CATQEGRVNYGYTF. The CDR3 DNA reads as TGTGCCACGCAGGAAGGCAGAGTTAACTATGGCTACACCTTC.

The chain has TRBV18 and TRBJ1-2; 9 bases are a match to TRBD1. The CDR3 runs to 17 residues. The trim removed 3 bases at V and 4 bases at J, leaving 12 bases unmatched. In germline, CDR1 is KGHSH, CDR2 LQKENI. As DNA, the CDR3 is TGTGCCAGCTCACCGACCCTAGGACAGGGGTTAGTCTATGGCTACACCTTC. Amino acid sequence: CASSPTLGQGLVYGYTF.

The V and J genes are TRBV3-1 (or the pseudogene TRBV3-2) and TRBJ1-1; TRBD1 agrees at 8 bases. There are 15 residues in the CDR3. CDR1 is LGHDT, CDR2 YNNKEL, per germline (reference sequence). The V segment lost 1 base and the J segment 4 bases; nucleotides outside the gene matches: 5. Here the CDR3 reads CASSQAGQGGTEAFF. The CDR3 region has the DNA TGTGCCAGCAGCCAAGCTGGACAGGGTGGCACTGAAGCTTTCTTT.

The chain recombines TRBV7-8 with TRBJ2-2; D assignment may be TRBD1 or TRBD2 (5 bases each). The CDR3 has 16 residues. Per germline, CDR1 SGHVS and CDR2 FQNEAQ. V lost 5 bases, J lost 2 bases, and 15 bases lay in between. DNA of the CDR3: TGTGCCAGCAGCCCCCGAGGGGACGTTAACACCGGGGAGCTGTTTTTT. This gives the protein CASSPRGDVNTGELFF.

CDR3 protein: CASSVTRISYNSPLHF. The CDR3 DNA is TGTGCCAGCAGTGTGACCCGGATCTCCTATAATTCACCCCTCCACTTT. The chain has TRBV6-1 and TRBJ1-6; no definite D call. Germline CDR1 reads MNHNS; CDR2 reads SASEGT. V gave up 4 bases and J gave up 0 bases, with 10 bases separating them. This CDR3 has 16 residues.

This chain connects TRBV18 to TRBJ1-2, with unresolved D. V lost 1 base to trimming and J lost 4 bases, with 19 bases between them. CDR3 length equals 17 residues. Germline assignment: CDR1 KGHSH and CDR2 LQKENI. CDR3 in amino acids: CASSPLPRSIGGYGYTF. In DNA form, the CDR3 reads TGTGCCAGCTCACCACTTCCCAGGTCGATAGGAGGCTATGGCTACACCTTC.

The rearrangement uses TRBV4-1 and TRBJ1-3, with D maybe TRBD1 (5 bases). Germline-derived CDR1 and CDR2 are MGHRA and YSYEKL. Trimming cost V 7 bases and J 3 bases, with 31 bases left between them. CDR3 length: 20 residues. CDR3 bases: TGCGCCAGCACTTCAAGAGCGAACCAGGGCCAACTAAAGGTTGGAAACACCATATATTTT. Translating gives CASTSRANQGQLKVGNTIYF.

This chain connects TRBV14 to TRBJ1-1; no clear D gene. V was cut by 1 base and J by 1 base, with 4 bases left in between. Germline CDR1 SGHDN, CDR2 FVKESK. This CDR3 has 13 residues. CDR3 region: CASSQGQNTEAFF. The CDR3 bases are TGTGCCAGCAGCCAAGGACAGAACACTGAAGCTTTCTTT.

This clone was seen at least ten times. This chain connects TRBV27 to TRBJ2-2; D possibly matches TRBD1 or TRBD2 (6 bases each). Germline CDR1 and CDR2: MNHEY and SMNVEV (reference sequence). This CDR3 contains 14 residues. Trimming pared 4 bases from V and 7 bases from J, leaving 13 bases between. In DNA form, the CDR3 reads TGTGCCAGCAGTTCGGGGGCGGGGATCGGGGAGCTGTTTTTT. This translates into CASSSGAGIGELFF.

The chain employs TRBV14 and TRBJ1-5; 7 bases fit TRBD1. The CDR3 totals 15 residues. Germline trimming cut 0 bases from V and 5 bases from J; bases unmatched to any gene: 4. The germline gives CDR1 SGHDN, CDR2 FVKESK. CDR3 loop: CASSQETGTYQPQHF. CDR3 nucleotide sequence: TGTGCCAGCAGCCAAGAGACAGGGACATATCAGCCCCAGCATTTT.

The chain couples TRBV6-5 to TRBJ2-3; TRBD2 matches 8 bases. J gave up 0 bases and V 8 bases, and 4 bases lay outside the gene matches. The germline gives CDR1 MNHEY, CDR2 SVGAGI. There are 14 residues in the CDR3. CDR3 region: CASREGLSTDTQYF. CDR3 DNA: TGTGCCAGCCGGGAGGGGCTAAGCACAGATACGCAGTATTTT.

The rearrangement joins TRBV4-1 to TRBJ1-5; D ambiguous. Between the trimmed V and J ends, which lost 6 bases and 1 base, there was a span of 13 bases. The CDR3 sequence is 15 residues long. Looked up from germline, CDR1 is MGHRA and CDR2 is YSYEKL. The CDR3 bases are TGCGCCAGCAGAATAATGCGGGAAAGCAATCAGCCCCAGCATTTT. This encodes CASRIMRESNQPQHF.

The V gene is TRBV18, the J gene TRBJ1-2; D remains unclear. The V end was cut by 2 bases, the J end by 0 bases, with 22 bases between. The germline gives CDR1 KGHSH, CDR2 LQKENI. This CDR3 has 19 amino acids. As DNA, the CDR3 is TGTGCCAGCTCACCATTTCGCTCCCAAGGCACAAACTCTAACTATGGCTACACCTTC. Its translation: CASSPFRSQGTNSNYGYTF.

The J gene is TRBJ2-2, the V gene TRBV3-1 (or the pseudogene TRBV3-2); possibly TRBD2 for D (5 bases). CDR3 length equals 15 residues. The V end was cut by 8 bases, the J end by 4 bases, with 17 bases between. CDR1 is LGHDT and CDR2 is YNNKEL in the germline V gene (reference sequence). CDR3 amino acids: CASRSEASITGELFF. CDR3 bases: TGTGCCAGCCGATCGGAGGCTAGCATCACCGGGGAGCTGTTTTTT.

This sequence joins TRBV4-1 and TRBJ2-1; possibly TRBD1 for D (5 bases). The germline CDR1 and CDR2 sequences are MGHRA and YSYEKL. CDR3 length: 15 residues. V was trimmed by 0 bases and J by 10 bases, leaving 16 bases between them. The CDR3 loop reads CASSQDRVLNREQFF. CDR3 nucleotide sequence: TGCGCCAGCAGCCAAGACAGGGTCCTCAACAGGGAGCAGTTCTTC.

This clone was counted a few times. The V call is TRBV29-1, the J call TRBJ2-1; 11 bases match TRBD2. After removal of 6 bases from V and 8 bases from J, the junction contained 12 bases not matched to a gene. The length of the CDR3 is 15 residues. Germline V gives CDR1 SQVTM, CDR2 ANQGSEA. CDR3 nucleotide sequence: TGCAGCGTCATAAGGACTAGCGGGCGCGGTGATGAGCAGTTCTTC. It codes for CSVIRTSGRGDEQFF.

The chain recombines TRBV15 with TRBJ1-5, with D possibly TRBD1 on 6 matching bases. CDR3 length: 15 amino acids. The germline V and J ends were trimmed by 3 bases and 0 bases, with 9 bases remaining between them. Germline loops: CDR1 LNHNV, CDR2 YYDKDF (reference sequence). The CDR3: CATSRAGVSNQPQHF. For the CDR3, the DNA is TGTGCCACCAGCAGGGCAGGGGTTAGCAATCAGCCCCAGCATTTT.

The V and J genes are TRBV11-3 and TRBJ1-1, with TRBD1 as a possible D gene (5 bases). Trimming stripped 2 bases from V and 5 bases from J, with 15 bases between. The V gene's germline CDR1 is SGHNT and CDR2 YENEEA. There are 15 residues in the CDR3. The CDR3 region is CASSLIRGRGTEAFF. CDR3 sequence (DNA): TGTGCCAGCAGCTTAATTCGGGGAAGGGGAACTGAAGCTTTCTTT.

As regards this clone: The junction differs from germline at one of its ends, possibly a read error. The chain carries TRBV7-7 and TRBJ2-5, with TRBD2 matching 8 bases. Germline lookup yields CDR1 SSHAT and CDR2 FNYEAQ (reference sequence). This CDR3 region has 15 residues. CDR3 residues: CASSLGGGPQETQYF. The CDR3 bases are TGTGCTAGCAGCTTAGGCGGGGGGCCCCAAGAGACCCAGTACTTC. The whole variable domain, filled in from reference TRBV7-7 and TRBJ2-5, reads GAGVSQSPRYKVTKRGQDVTLRCDPISSHATLYWYQQALGQGPEFLTYFNYEAQPDKSGLPSDRFSAERPEGSISTLTIQRTEQRDSAMYRCASSLGGGPQETQYFGPGTRLLVL.

The V and J genes are TRBV7-9 and TRBJ2-3; D is undetermined. There are 15 residues in the CDR3. In germline, CDR1 is SEHNR, CDR2 FQNEAQ (reference sequence). V was cut by 1 base and J by 2 bases, with 10 bases left in between. The DNA for the CDR3 is TGTGCCAGCAGCTTAGACTCGTCCTACACAGATACGCAGTATTTT. This sequence encodes CASSLDSSYTDTQYF.